Shown below are 29 T cell receptor beta chains from a single sample sequenced in a study of blood T cell repertoires in COVID-19. Profiled with immunoSEQ multiplex PCR; TCRdb holds only in-frame clones, not every one. The data hold about 200,000 clones, with approximately 90% observed a single time. Sample: peripheral blood. All receptors derive from a human donor in a cohort sampled during active COVID-19.

The chain is built from TRBV7-9 and TRBJ1-2; D remains ambiguous. This CDR3 is built from 12 residues. V was cut by 5 bases and J by 5 bases, with 9 bases left in between. CDR1 is SEHNR, CDR2 FQNEAQ, per germline (reference sequence). CDR3 region: CASSVPGYGYTF. The DNA for the CDR3 is TGTGCCAGCAGCGTACCGGGATATGGCTACACCTTC.

The chain joins TRBV7-9 to TRBJ2-1; a possible D gene is TRBD1 (6 bases). Germline CDR1 is SEHNR and CDR2 is FQNEAQ (reference sequence). V was cut by 1 base and J by 4 bases, with 11 bases left in between. The CDR3 is made up of 15 amino acids. This CDR3 is CASSLGSQGYNEQFF. CDR3 in DNA: TGTGCCAGCAGCTTAGGGTCTCAGGGGTACAATGAGCAGTTCTTC.

The sample holds one count of this clone. Other DNA sequences from this sample encode an identical CDR3 as well. The V call is TRBV11-3, the J call TRBJ2-3; TRBD2 agrees at 11 bases. V dropped 4 bases and J dropped 0; count of bases not matched to a gene: 3. Germline values: CDR1 SGHNT, CDR2 YENEEA. This CDR3 is built from 16 residues. The CDR3 region has the DNA TGTGCCAGCAGCTCTGGGACTAGCGGAAGCACAGATACGCAGTATTTT. This codes for CASSSGTSGSTDTQYF.

V is TRBV20-1 and J is TRBJ2-3; perhaps TRBD1 as D (5 bases). The V and J ends lost 3 bases and 3 bases respectively, with 16 bases between them. This CDR3 region has 15 residues. Germline-derived CDR1 and CDR2 are DFQATT and SNEGSKA (reference sequence). CDR3 protein: CSASQGSRVTDTQYF. The DNA of the CDR3 is TGCAGTGCTAGTCAGGGATCGAGAGTTACAGATACGCAGTATTTT.

The rearrangement uses TRBV7-8 and TRBJ2-3; tentatively, D is TRBD2 (6 bases). The germline CDR1 and CDR2 sequences are SGHVS and FQNEAQ. V was trimmed by 1 base and J by 4 bases, leaving 15 bases between them. The CDR3 is 16 residues long. In DNA form, the CDR3 reads TGTGCCAGCAGCTTAGGAAGGACCGCTAGCGCAGATACGCAGTATTTT. This sequence encodes CASSLGRTASADTQYF. The whole variable domain, filled in from reference TRBV7-8 and TRBJ2-3, reads GAGVSQSPRYKVAKRGQDVALRCDPISGHVSLFWYQQALGQGPEFLTYFQNEAQLDKSGLPSDRFFAERPEGSVSTLKIQRTQQEDSAVYLCASSLGRTASADTQYFGPGTRLTVL.

This sequence joins TRBV2 and TRBJ1-4; 7 bases match TRBD1. The CDR3 contains 14 residues. V lost 8 bases to trimming and J lost 8 bases; unmatched junction nucleotides: 11. Germline V CDR1 and CDR2: SNHLY, FYNNEI. The CDR3 nucleotides read TGTGCCAGCGGACCGGGACAGAGGAAAGAAAAACTGTTTTTT. Its translation: CASGPGQRKEKLFF.

This clone has just a few counts. The rearrangement uses TRBV27 and TRBJ2-2; a weak D match, TRBD1 (6 bases). Germline V gene lookup returns CDR1 MNHEY and CDR2 SMNVEV (reference sequence). CDR3 length: 16 residues. The V and J ends lost 0 bases and 5 bases respectively, with 13 bases between them. This CDR3 reads CASSLSPTGKTGELFF. CDR3 bases: TGTGCCAGCAGTTTATCCCCAACAGGGAAAACCGGGGAGCTGTTTTTT.

The rearrangement joins TRBV7-2 to TRBJ1-5; D is possibly TRBD1 (6 bases). This CDR3 region has 14 residues. Trimming took off 4 bases at V and 6 bases at J, with 13 bases between the two ends. Germline V gene data show CDR1 as SGHTA and CDR2 as FQGNSA. The CDR3 reads CASSSTGPRQPQHF. The CDR3 coding sequence is TGTGCCAGCAGCTCCACAGGGCCGCGTCAGCCCCAGCATTTT.

The chain is built from TRBV4-1 and TRBJ1-5; weak D call: TRBD1 (6 bases). CDR3 size: 18 residues. The V and J ends lost 4 bases and 11 bases respectively, with 30 bases between them. Germline CDR1 reads MGHRA; CDR2 reads YSYEKL. CDR3 loop: CASSLYKSPGGGGGSQHF. The CDR3 coding sequence is TGCGCCAGCAGCCTATACAAATCGCCCGGGGGCGGGGGGGGGTCCCAGCATTTT.

The chain carries TRBV25-1 and TRBJ2-5; 7 bases align to TRBD2. J lost 7 bases, V lost 2 bases, and 19 bases had no gene match. This CDR3 contains 18 residues. The germline CDR1 and CDR2 sequences are MGHDK and SYGVNS. The CDR3 reads CASSEGKELSGKRGTQYF. For the CDR3, the DNA is TGTGCCAGCAGTGAAGGGAAGGAGTTAAGCGGGAAACGAGGGACCCAGTACTTC.

This CDR3 is CASSVGGSSTGELFF. As DNA, the CDR3 is TGTGCCAGCAGCGTAGGAGGGAGCAGCACCGGGGAGCTGTTTTTT. V and J are TRBV9 and TRBJ2-2; a weak D match, TRBD2 (5 bases). The germline gives CDR1 SGDLS, CDR2 YYNGEE. The CDR3 extends over 15 amino acids. Trimming left V 0 bases short and J 4 bases short, with 10 bases between.

The V call is TRBV9, the J call TRBJ2-7; D is unresolved. V gave up 0 bases and J gave up 5 bases, with 9 bases separating them. This CDR3 has 13 residues. CDR1 SGDLS and CDR2 YYNGEE come from the germline V gene. Here the CDR3 reads CASSVGSYNEQYF. The CDR3 nucleotides read TGTGCCAGCAGCGTAGGTAGCTACAACGAGCAGTACTTC.

The chain employs TRBV24-1 and TRBJ2-1; possible D gene TRBD2, 6 bases. V dropped 9 bases and J dropped 5 bases, with 10 bases sitting between them. Germline-derived CDR1 and CDR2 are KGHDR and SFDVKD. The length of the CDR3 is 12 residues. In DNA form, the CDR3 reads TGTGCCACCGCGGGATCCGACAATGAGCAGTTCTTC. Protein sequence: CATAGSDNEQFF.

This clone was detected once. J is TRBJ1-6 and V is TRBV6-6; unclear D gene. CDR3 length: 15 residues. The V end was cut by 5 bases, the J end by 7 bases, with 15 bases between. The germline V gene has CDR1 MNHNY and CDR2 SVGAGI (reference sequence). CDR3 loop: CASSTEIRGNSPLHF. The CDR3 nucleotides read TGTGCCAGCAGTACGGAGATCCGCGGAAATTCACCCCTCCACTTT.

The rearrangement joins TRBV11-2 to TRBJ1-6; D may be TRBD1 (5 bases). The CDR3 spans 13 residues. Trimming stripped 11 bases from V and 9 bases from J, with 17 bases between. Looked up from germline, CDR1 is SGHAT and CDR2 is FQNNGV. The CDR3 DNA reads as TGTGCCTCTGGGGCTGGAAGTGGTTCACCCCTCCACTTT. Translating it yields CASGAGSGSPLHF.

The rearrangement links TRBV7-2 to TRBJ2-1; 11 bases map to TRBD2. V lost 6 bases to trimming and J lost 4 bases; unmatched junction nucleotides: 2. The germline gives CDR1 SGHTA, CDR2 FQGNSA. The CDR3 spans 14 residues. Here the CDR3 reads CASSTSGGYNEQFF. CDR3 bases: TGTGCCAGCAGTACTAGCGGGGGTTACAATGAGCAGTTCTTC.

In DNA, the CDR3 is TGCGCCAGCAGCCAAGATGCAGGTGGCCCCTACGAGCAGTACTTC. It encodes CASSQDAGGPYEQYF. The chain has TRBV4-3 and TRBJ2-7; unclear D gene. Germline V lookup: CDR1 LGHNA, CDR2 YSLEER. V lost 0 bases and J lost 2, with 11 bases in between. This CDR3 is 15 amino acids long.

The V call is TRBV28, the J call TRBJ2-3, with 7 bases matching TRBD2. This CDR3 region has 13 residues. V was clipped by 4 bases and J by 8 bases; unmatched bases: 6. CDR1 is MDHEN, CDR2 SYDVKM, per germline. Here the CDR3 reads CASSSSGGGTQYF. The CDR3 bases are TGTGCCAGCAGTTCCTCGGGCGGGGGTACGCAGTATTTT.

The chain couples TRBV30 to TRBJ2-7, with 8 bases that match TRBD2. Germline trimming cut 5 bases from V and 0 bases from J; bases unmatched to any gene: 0. The CDR3 consists of 12 residues. Looked up from germline, CDR1 is GTSNPN and CDR2 is SVGIG (reference sequence). The CDR3 here is CAWGTSSYEQYF. CDR3 nucleotides: TGTGCCTGGGGGACTAGCTCCTACGAGCAGTACTTC. Full variable domain (rest looked up from reference TRBV30 and TRBJ2-7): SQTIHQWPATLVQPVGSPLSLECTVEGTSNPNLYWYRQAAGRGLQLLFYSVGIGQISSEVPQNLSASRPQDRQFILSSKKLLLSDSGFYLCAWGTSSYEQYFGPGTRLTVT.

V is TRBV27 and J is TRBJ2-1, with 8 bases matching TRBD1. Germline V gene data show CDR1 as MNHEY and CDR2 as SMNVEV (reference sequence). CDR3 length: 16 amino acids. V lost 6 bases to trimming and J lost 0 bases; unmatched junction nucleotides: 7. The DNA for the CDR3 is TGTGCCAGCAGCACCTGGACAGGGAGCTCCTACAATGAGCAGTTCTTC. Amino acids: CASSTWTGSSYNEQFF.

This chain uses TRBV20-1 with TRBJ1-2; no definite D call. This CDR3 has 10 residues. Germline CDR1 and CDR2: DFQATT and SNEGSKA (reference sequence). V dropped 3 bases and J dropped 7 bases, with 6 bases sitting between them. The CDR3: CSARTSGYTF. In nucleotides, the CDR3 is TGCAGTGCTAGGACTAGTGGCTACACCTTC.

CDR3 nucleotide sequence: TGTGCCAGCAGCTTGGATGGGGCCAGGGGGGAAGGCTACACCTTC. The encoded protein is CASSLDGARGEGYTF. This sequence joins TRBV5-4 and TRBJ1-2, with TRBD1 matching over 7 bases. V was pared by 0 bases and J by 8 bases, with 10 bases of the junction left unmatched. This CDR3 region has 15 residues. CDR1 SGHNT and CDR2 YYREEE come from the germline V gene (reference sequence).

CDR3 sequence reads: CASSQEGPGTVYGYTF. CDR3 sequence (DNA): TGCGCCAGCAGCCAAGAAGGCCCCGGGACAGTCTATGGCTACACCTTC. The chain is built from TRBV4-3 and TRBJ1-2, with TRBD1 matching over 7 bases. Looked up from germline, CDR1 is LGHNA and CDR2 is YSLEER. Trimming took 0 bases from V and 4 from J; bases not matched to a gene: 8. The CDR3 is made up of 16 amino acids.

The chain joins TRBV14 to TRBJ2-1; 9 bases align to TRBD2. Germline CDR1 reads SGHDN; CDR2 reads FVKESK. This CDR3 contains 15 residues. V was clipped by 5 bases and J by 4 bases; unmatched bases: 6. For the CDR3, the DNA is TGTGCCAGCAGCTACCAGCGGGGGGTATACAATGAGCAGTTCTTC. Residues: CASSYQRGVYNEQFF. Together with reference TRBV14 and TRBJ2-1, the CDR3 gives the full variable domain: EAGVTQFPSHSVIEKGQTVTLRCDPISGHDNLYWYRRVMGKEIKFLLHFVKESKQDESGMPNNRFLAERTGGTYSTLKVQPAELEDSGVYFCASSYQRGVYNEQFFGPGTRLTVL.

A word on this clone: The sample holds other DNA sequences that translate to the same CDR3. V is TRBV28 and J is TRBJ2-7; no firm D call. This CDR3 contains 12 residues. Germline lookup yields CDR1 MDHEN and CDR2 SYDVKM. The V end was cut by 1 base, the J end by 3 bases, with 4 bases between. CDR3 in DNA: TGTGCCAGCAGTTTATCCGGCTACGAGCAGTACTTC. Residues: CASSLSGYEQYF.

The CDR3 region is CASSQGTGVGSPLHF. CDR3 DNA sequence: TGCGCCAGCAGCCAAGGTACAGGGGTAGGTTCACCCCTCCACTTT. This chain uses TRBV4-3 with TRBJ1-6, with 7 bases matching TRBD1. CDR3 length: 15 amino acids. Germline CDR1 is LGHNA and CDR2 is YSLEER. With V trimmed by 1 base and J by 9 bases, 6 bases remained unmatched.

The chain carries TRBV7-6 and TRBJ2-7; 8 bases align to TRBD1. V was pared by 3 bases and J by 2 bases, with 12 bases of the junction left unmatched. Germline CDR1 SGHVS, CDR2 FNYEAQ. The CDR3 extends over 17 amino acids. CDR3 DNA: TGTGCCAGCAGCTTCTCTCCCCGCGGACAGGGAGCCTACGAGCAGTACTTC. This sequence encodes CASSFSPRGQGAYEQYF. Together with reference TRBV7-6 and TRBJ2-7, the CDR3 gives the full variable domain: GAGVSQSPRYKVTKRGQDVALRCDPISGHVSLYWYRQALGQGPEFLTYFNYEAQQDKSGLPNDRFSAERPEGSISTLTIQRTEQRDSAMYRCASSFSPRGQGAYEQYFGPGTRLTVT.

This clone was observed once. This rearrangement joins TRBV28 to TRBJ1-1; 8 bases line up with TRBD1. The CDR3 loop spans 15 amino acids. The J segment lost 10 bases and the V segment lost 6 bases, leaving 16 bases of the junction unmatched. Germline loops: CDR1 MDHEN, CDR2 SYDVKM. The CDR3 region has the DNA TGTGCCAGCAGCCCGCCCGACAGGGGCGCTTTGCTAGCTTTCTTT. Translated: CASSPPDRGALLAFF.

The chain couples TRBV28 to TRBJ2-1, with TRBD2 matching over 9 bases. Unmatched junction bases numbered 7, after V lost 5 bases and J lost 8 bases. The CDR3 is 14 amino acids. Germline-derived CDR1 and CDR2 are MDHEN and SYDVKM. CDR3: CASSLPPSGDEQFF. Written as DNA, the CDR3 is TGTGCCAGCAGTCTCCCACCTAGCGGGGATGAGCAGTTCTTC.